This T cell receptor (beta chain) was observed in a study of T cells in narcolepsy. Repertoires were generated with immunoSEQ multiplex PCR, while TCRdb's copy carries only in-frame clones and drops some. Here the sample spans fewer than 40,000 clones, 84% being singletons. Study conclusions and caveats: In some patient and control memory CD4+ samples, autoreactive clones were absent.

As to this clone: The antigen is undetermined.

The CDR3 is 15 residues long. The ends were cut back, 1 base at V and 2 bases at J, with 10 bases in the middle. Germline CDR1 is LNHDA and CDR2 is SQIVND (reference sequence). V is TRBV19 and J is TRBJ2-3, with D tentatively TRBD1 or TRBD2 (6 bases each). The sequenced sample consisted of CD45RA- memory CD4+ T cells from PBMCs. This TCR came from a human donor with narcolepsy. The chain's CDR3 is CASSIAGGPTDTQYF. The DNA for the CDR3 is TGTGCCAGTAGTATAGCCGGGGGCCCCACAGATACGCAGTATTTT.